The next 15 T cell receptor beta chains were all read from a single sample in a study of identical twins. MiXCR, run by TCRdb on the 5' RACE reads, gives a single entry per CDR3 protein. The table has 550,000 to 800,000 distinct CDR3 sequences, roughly 6.6% seen once; the top ten hold roughly 1.5%. These data were also reused for a study on yellow fever vaccine responses in identical twins.

The sequencing input was PBMCs. All receptors derive from a woman between 18 and 29 years old in good health.

This clonotype was recorded a few times. The J gene is TRBJ1-6, the V gene TRBV5-1; a weak D match, TRBD1 (5 bases). CDR3 length: 15 residues. V was trimmed by 5 bases and J by 6 bases, leaving 15 bases between them. Germline V CDR1 and CDR2: SGHRS, YFSETQ. CDR3 nucleotides: TGCGCCAGCAGTTTCGGACAAGTTGGTAATTCACCCCTCCACTTT. Protein sequence: CASSFGQVGNSPLHF.

In this sample, this clonotype turned up many times. The CDR3 nucleotides are TGCAGTGCTAGTTCCGGTCTTGGGCAGTTGAGAGATACGCAGTATTTT. Translated: CSASSGLGQLRDTQYF. V gene TRBV20-1 combines with J gene TRBJ2-3; D is undetermined. The germline V and J ends were trimmed by 3 bases and 5 bases, with 21 bases remaining between them. CDR1 and CDR2 from the germline V gene are DFQATT and SNEGSKA (reference sequence). CDR3 length: 16 amino acids.

This clonotype was seen a few times. The chain uses TRBV28 and TRBJ1-3; a possible D gene is TRBD1 (6 bases). Trimming stripped 4 bases from V and 4 bases from J, with 17 bases between. Germline loops: CDR1 MDHEN, CDR2 SYDVKM. The CDR3 runs 16 residues. The CDR3 coding sequence is TGTGCCAGCAGTTCGAGCCAGGGGATCTCAGGAAACACCATATATTTT. Translation: CASSSSQGISGNTIYF.

This clonotype has more than one count but fewer than ten. This chain connects TRBV29-1 to TRBJ2-7; 11 bases are shared with TRBD2. V dropped 5 bases and J dropped 7; count of bases not matched to a gene: 7. This CDR3 contains 13 residues. Germline-derived CDR1 and CDR2 are SQVTM and ANQGSEA. The CDR3 loop is CSVLAGGSREQYF. The CDR3 DNA is TGCAGCGTTCTAGCGGGAGGTTCGCGGGAGCAGTACTTC.

V gene TRBV5-1 combines with J gene TRBJ2-1, with D possibly TRBD2 on 6 matching bases. CDR3 length: 14 amino acids. Germline V lookup: CDR1 SGHRS, CDR2 YFSETQ. V was cut by 3 bases and J by 4 bases, with 11 bases left in between. The CDR3 loop is CASSWIAEYNEQFF. CDR3 DNA sequence: TGCGCCAGCAGCTGGATAGCGGAGTACAATGAGCAGTTCTTC.

The rearrangement joins TRBV18 to TRBJ2-3; 7 bases are a match to TRBD1. Germline CDR1 and CDR2: KGHSH and LQKENI. The CDR3 consists of 14 residues. Trimming cost V 6 bases and J 0 bases; bases outside gene matches: 3. CDR3: CASSQGVSTDTQYF. The CDR3 region has the DNA TGTGCCAGCTCCCAGGGGGTGAGCACAGATACGCAGTATTTT.

This clonotype was counted between two and nine times. The chain is built from TRBV11-2 and TRBJ2-2; 7 nucleotides align to TRBD2. V was clipped by 5 bases and J by 2 bases; unmatched bases: 8. The CDR3 totals 16 residues. The germline CDR1 and CDR2 sequences are SGHAT and FQNNGV. The CDR3 sequence: CASSLMTGLNTGELFF. CDR3 sequence (DNA): TGTGCCAGCAGCCTCATGACGGGACTAAACACCGGGGAGCTGTTTTTT.

Many counts were recorded for this clonotype. The gene calls are TRBV10-3 and TRBJ2-3; D perhaps matches TRBD2 (6 bases). The CDR3 contains 13 residues. Per the germline V gene, CDR1 is ENHRY and CDR2 is SYGVKD. Deletions cut 3 bases from V and 6 bases from J, with 10 bases between. CDR3 in DNA: TGTGCCATCAGTGATGGAGGGTATGATACGCAGTATTTT. This sequence encodes CAISDGGYDTQYF.

This chain uses TRBV29-1 with TRBJ2-1; D is possibly TRBD2 (6 bases). This CDR3 has 14 residues. Germline V gives CDR1 SQVTM, CDR2 ANQGSEA. V lost 8 bases and J 5 bases, leaving 19 bases between the germline ends. CDR3: CSLYGASAHNEQFF. CDR3 nucleotides: TGCAGCCTCTATGGGGCTAGCGCACACAATGAGCAGTTCTTC.

Points on this clonotype: A read error is possible here, since a much larger clone lies one base away. V usage is TRBV12-3 or TRBV12-4 and J usage is TRBJ1-1, with D uncertain. The CDR3 length is 12 residues. V was shortened by 3 bases and J by 11 bases, with 13 bases between the two germline ends. CDR3 nucleotide sequence: TGTGCCAGCAGTTTTAGTAGCGGGAGTGCTTTCTTT. It yields the protein CASSFSSGSAFF.

DNA for the CDR3: TGTGCCAGCAGCCCCAGCGGGGCATCCTACGAGCAGTACGTC. As protein: CASSPSGASYEQYV. This chain joins TRBV7-9 and TRBJ2-7; 7 bases fit TRBD2. The CDR3 loop spans 14 amino acids. Losses at the gene ends were 5 bases for V and 1 base for J; bases not matched to a gene: 5. Germline CDR1 is SEHNR and CDR2 is FQNEAQ (reference sequence).

In this sample, this clonotype turned up a few times. The DNA for the CDR3 is TGTGCCAGCAGCTTAGGAGGGGGACAGGGTATTCTCTACGAGCAGTACTTC. It translates to CASSLGGGQGILYEQYF. The chain uses TRBV7-6 and TRBJ2-7, with 9 bases that match TRBD1. V shed 1 base, J shed 3 bases, and the junction held 10 bases outside the gene matches. There are 17 residues in the CDR3. Germline V gene sequence: CDR1 SGHVS, CDR2 FNYEAQ.

The chain employs TRBV18 and TRBJ2-3; 10 bases map to TRBD2. In germline, CDR1 is KGHSH, CDR2 LQKENI. V shed 2 bases and J 3 bases; nucleotides not matched to a gene: 5. This CDR3 region has 16 residues. The CDR3 nucleotides read TGTGCCAGCTCACCAGTCACTAGCGGGATAACAGATACGCAGTATTTT. It translates to CASSPVTSGITDTQYF.

This chain links TRBV20-1 with TRBJ2-1; TRBD2 aligns across 12 bases. V trimming: 0 bases; J trimming: 9 bases; junction bases outside the gene matches: 12. From germline, CDR1 is DFQATT and CDR2 SNEGSKA (reference sequence). The CDR3 is made up of 17 amino acids. The CDR3: CSARDRELAGGMIEQFF. The DNA of the CDR3 is TGCAGTGCTAGAGATCGGGAACTAGCGGGAGGTATGATTGAGCAGTTCTTC.

V usage is TRBV6-1 and J usage is TRBJ2-7; D possibly matches TRBD1 or TRBD2 (5 bases each). The V end lost 6 bases, the J end lost 2 bases, and 11 bases lay between the germline ends. The V gene's germline CDR1 is MNHNS and CDR2 SASEGT. CDR3 size: 13 residues. Here the CDR3 DNA reads TGTGCCAGCAGGGGGGACCCTCCCTACGAGCAGTACTTC. It yields the protein CASRGDPPYEQYF.